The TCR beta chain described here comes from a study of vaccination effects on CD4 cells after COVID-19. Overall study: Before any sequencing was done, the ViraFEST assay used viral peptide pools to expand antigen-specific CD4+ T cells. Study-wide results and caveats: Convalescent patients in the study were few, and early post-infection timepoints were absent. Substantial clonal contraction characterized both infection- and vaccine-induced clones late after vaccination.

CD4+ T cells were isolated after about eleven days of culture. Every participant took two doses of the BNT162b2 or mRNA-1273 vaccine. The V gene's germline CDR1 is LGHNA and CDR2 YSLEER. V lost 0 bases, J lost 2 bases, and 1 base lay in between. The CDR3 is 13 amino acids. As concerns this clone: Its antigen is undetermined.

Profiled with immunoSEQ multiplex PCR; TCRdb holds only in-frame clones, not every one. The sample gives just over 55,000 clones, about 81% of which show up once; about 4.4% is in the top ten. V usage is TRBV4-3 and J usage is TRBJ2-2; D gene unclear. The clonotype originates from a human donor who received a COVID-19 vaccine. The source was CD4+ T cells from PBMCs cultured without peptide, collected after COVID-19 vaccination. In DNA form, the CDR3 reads TGCGCCAGCAGCCAAGACAACACCGGGGAGCTGTTTTTT. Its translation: CASSQDNTGELFF.